Shown below are 9 T cell receptor beta chains from a single sample sequenced in a study of blood T cell repertoires in COVID-19. Using immunoSEQ multiplex PCR, the repertoire was profiled, and TCRdb retains in-frame clones only, with some absent. The sample holds approximately 260,000 clones, about 88% seen once. Sequenced material: peripheral blood. The receptors shown here come from a middle-aged woman who had recovered from COVID-19.

Turning to this clone: The junction departs from germline at one end; a sequencing error may be responsible. The chain recombines TRBV7-7 with TRBJ2-3; 9 bases agree with TRBD2. The CDR3 consists of 14 residues. CDR1 is SSHAT and CDR2 is FNYEAQ in the germline V gene (reference sequence). For the CDR3, the DNA is TGTGCTAGCAGCTCGGCGGGGGGGCTCAGTACGCAGTATTTT. It is translated as CASSSAGGLSTQYF.

The chain employs TRBV24-1 and TRBJ2-2; 7 bases map to TRBD1. Trimming cost V 4 bases and J 2 bases; bases outside gene matches: 3. The CDR3 extends over 15 amino acids. Germline lookup yields CDR1 KGHDR and CDR2 SFDVKD. The CDR3 nucleotides read TGTGCCACCAGTGACCGACAGGGAAACACCGGGGAGCTGTTTTTT. Protein sequence: CATSDRQGNTGELFF.

CDR3 nucleotide sequence: TGTGCCAGCAGTTACAGGGGTACTGGGGCCAACGTCCTGACTTTC. Protein sequence: CASSYRGTGANVLTF. The chain links TRBV6-5 to TRBJ2-6; possibly TRBD1 for D (5 bases). Per the germline V gene, CDR1 is MNHEY and CDR2 is SVGAGI. V lost 2 bases and J 2 bases, leaving 7 bases between the germline ends. The CDR3 extends over 15 amino acids.

The V gene is TRBV7-3, the J gene TRBJ2-3, with a weak D call TRBD1 (6 bases). The V end lost 6 bases, the J end lost 1 base, and 14 bases lay between the germline ends. Looked up from germline, CDR1 is SGHTA and CDR2 is FQGTGA. This CDR3 has 15 residues. The CDR3 here is CASRDNRARTDTQYF. CDR3 bases: TGTGCCAGCAGGGACAACAGGGCGCGCACAGATACGCAGTATTTT.

The rearrangement uses TRBV7-2 and TRBJ2-1, with 9 bases fitting TRBD2. Looked up from germline, CDR1 is SGHTA and CDR2 is FQGNSA. V gave up 1 base and J gave up 9 bases; unmatched junction bases: 7. There are 15 residues in the CDR3. The CDR3 region has the DNA TGTGCCAGCAGCTTAGTAGCGGGAGCCATGGGTGAGCAGTTCTTC. Protein: CASSLVAGAMGEQFF.

The V call is TRBV27, the J call TRBJ2-1; perhaps TRBD2 as D (6 bases). Per germline, CDR1 MNHEY and CDR2 SMNVEV (reference sequence). With 2 bases removed from V and 0 bases from J, the gap between germline ends came to 11 bases. The CDR3 covers 16 residues. The CDR3 DNA reads TGTGCCAGCAGTTTAATCCGGGGGAGCTCCTACAATGAGCAGTTCTTC. Its protein is CASSLIRGSSYNEQFF.

This chain connects TRBV18 to TRBJ1-3; TRBD1 aligns across 7 bases. This CDR3 is 14 amino acids long. The V gene end was trimmed by 2 bases and the J gene end by 9 bases; junction bases not matched to a gene: 7. CDR1 is KGHSH and CDR2 is LQKENI in the germline V gene. CDR3 protein: CASSPDRVERTIYF. The CDR3, as DNA: TGTGCCAGCTCACCAGACAGGGTGGAACGCACCATATATTTT.

The V call is TRBV6-5, the J call TRBJ2-7; 8 bases line up with TRBD1. This CDR3 is 12 amino acids long. Unmatched junction bases numbered 5, after V lost 9 bases and J lost 4 bases. Looked up from germline, CDR1 is MNHEY and CDR2 is SVGAGI. This chain's CDR3 is CASRTGRYEQYF. In DNA form, the CDR3 reads TGTGCCAGTAGGACAGGGAGGTACGAGCAGTACTTC.

This clone came up a few times. The V and J genes are TRBV27 and TRBJ2-7; 10 bases agree with TRBD2. Germline CDR1 reads MNHEY; CDR2 reads SMNVEV (reference sequence). The CDR3 covers 14 residues. Losses at the gene ends were 5 bases for V and 3 bases for J; bases not matched to a gene: 4. DNA of the CDR3: TGTGCCAGCAGTCAACGGACTAGCGGCTACGAGCAGTACTTC. As protein: CASSQRTSGYEQYF.